This T cell receptor (beta chain) was found in a study of STAT5B mutations in CD4+ large granular lymphocyte leukemia. Study results and caveats: Higher CD4+ than CD8+ T-LGLL clonality might reflect small sample size.

Controls came from buffy coats of healthy blood donors. In the original workflow: A productive frequency of 2.59 x 10-5 was the lowest detectable. The table came from immunoSEQ multiplex PCR; TCRdb's copy has only in-frame clones and leaves some out. Clonal size and the V and J genes are those of that table, whereas D and trimming came from the DNA. The sample records around 47,000 clones, roughly four fifths being singletons. For this clone: The antigen remains unidentified.

This CDR3 is built from 16 residues. After removal of 3 bases from V and 0 bases from J, the junction contained 6 bases not matched to a gene. Germline lookup yields CDR1 SNHLY and CDR2 FYNNEI. The sample comprised CD4+ T cells from blood buffy coats. This clonotype was obtained from a human donor in good health. This chain joins TRBV2 and TRBJ1-1; the match to TRBD1 covers 8 bases. The CDR3 loop is CASSDRQGIMNTEAFF. In DNA, the CDR3 is TGTGCCAGCAGTGATCGACAGGGGATCATGAACACTGAAGCTTTCTTT. Drawing the rest from reference TRBV2 and TRBJ1-1, the complete variable domain is EPEVTQTPSHQVTQMGQEVILRCVPISNHLYFYWYRQILGQKVEFLVSFYNNEISEKSEIFDDQFSVERPDGSNFTLKIRSTKLEDSAMYFCASSDRQGIMNTEAFFGQGTRLTVV.